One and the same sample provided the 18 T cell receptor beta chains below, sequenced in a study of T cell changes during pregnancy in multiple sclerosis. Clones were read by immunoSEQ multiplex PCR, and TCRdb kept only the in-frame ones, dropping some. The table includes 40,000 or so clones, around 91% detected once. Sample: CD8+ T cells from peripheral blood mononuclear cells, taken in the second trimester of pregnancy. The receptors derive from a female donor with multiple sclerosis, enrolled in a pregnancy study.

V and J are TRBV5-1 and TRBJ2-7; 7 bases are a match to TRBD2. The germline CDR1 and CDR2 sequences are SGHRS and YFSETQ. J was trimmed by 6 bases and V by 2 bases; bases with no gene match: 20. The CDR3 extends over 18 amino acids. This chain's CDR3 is CASSFRRLGGIEVGEQYF. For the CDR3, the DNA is TGCGCCAGCAGCTTCCGCCGATTGGGGGGGATTGAGGTCGGCGAGCAGTACTTC.

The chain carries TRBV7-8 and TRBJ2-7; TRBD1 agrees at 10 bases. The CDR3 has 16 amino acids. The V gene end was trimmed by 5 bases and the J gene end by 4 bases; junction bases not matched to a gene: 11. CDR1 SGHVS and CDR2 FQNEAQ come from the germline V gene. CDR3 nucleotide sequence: TGTGCCAGCAGCCTCGGGGTAGGGACAGGGGTTTACGAGCAGTACTTC. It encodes CASSLGVGTGVYEQYF.

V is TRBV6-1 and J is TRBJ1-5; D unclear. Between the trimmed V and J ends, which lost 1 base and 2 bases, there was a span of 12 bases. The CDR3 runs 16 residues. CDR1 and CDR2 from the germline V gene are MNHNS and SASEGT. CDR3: CASSEDLSGGNQPQHF. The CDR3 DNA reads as TGTGCCAGCAGTGAAGATTTGAGCGGAGGCAATCAGCCCCAGCATTTT.

CDR3 sequence: CASRPGYQPQHF. Written as DNA, the CDR3 is TGTGCCAGCAGGCCAGGGTATCAGCCCCAGCATTTT. The V and J genes are TRBV7-7 and TRBJ1-5, with TRBD1 as a possible D gene (5 bases). Trimming took 6 bases from V and 5 from J, leaving 8 bases between them. CDR3 length equals 12 residues. From germline, CDR1 is SSHAT and CDR2 FNYEAQ (reference sequence).

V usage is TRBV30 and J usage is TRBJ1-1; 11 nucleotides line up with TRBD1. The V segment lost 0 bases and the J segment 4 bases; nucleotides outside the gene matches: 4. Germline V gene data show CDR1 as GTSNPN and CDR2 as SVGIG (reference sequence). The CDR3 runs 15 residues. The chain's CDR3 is CAWSVLGTGGTEAFF. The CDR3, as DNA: TGTGCCTGGAGTGTACTAGGGACAGGGGGCACTGAAGCTTTCTTT.

CDR3 DNA sequence: TGTGCCAGTAGCAGGGCCTCAAAGCCATCCTATAATTCACCCCTCCACTTT. It yields the protein CASSRASKPSYNSPLHF. The rearrangement links TRBV19 to TRBJ1-6; weak D call: TRBD1 (5 bases). The V gene lost 6 bases and the J gene lost 1 base, with 16 bases spanning the gap. Germline CDR1 LNHDA, CDR2 SQIVND (reference sequence). The CDR3 runs 17 residues. Based on the CDR3 plus reference TRBV19 and TRBJ1-6, the full variable domain is DGGITQSPKYLFRKEGQNVTLSCEQNLNHDAMYWYRQDPGQGLRLIYYSQIVNDFQKGDIAEGYSVSREKKESFPLTVTSAQKNPTAFYLCASSRASKPSYNSPLHFGNGTRLTVT.

The CDR3 sequence is CAWSILAGGPNEQFF. In nucleotides, the CDR3 is TGTGCCTGGAGCATACTAGCGGGGGGGCCGAATGAGCAGTTCTTC. The chain couples TRBV30 to TRBJ2-1; 13 bases are a match to TRBD2. The CDR3 totals 15 residues. The J segment lost 7 bases and the V segment lost 3 bases, leaving 6 bases of the junction unmatched. CDR1 GTSNPN and CDR2 SVGIG come from the germline V gene (reference sequence).

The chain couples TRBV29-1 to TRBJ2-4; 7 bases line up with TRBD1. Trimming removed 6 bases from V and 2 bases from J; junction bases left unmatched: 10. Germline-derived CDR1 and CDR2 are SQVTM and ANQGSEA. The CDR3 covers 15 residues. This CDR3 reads CSVSGQDGSKNIQYF. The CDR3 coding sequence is TGCAGCGTCAGTGGACAGGATGGGTCCAAAAACATTCAGTACTTC.

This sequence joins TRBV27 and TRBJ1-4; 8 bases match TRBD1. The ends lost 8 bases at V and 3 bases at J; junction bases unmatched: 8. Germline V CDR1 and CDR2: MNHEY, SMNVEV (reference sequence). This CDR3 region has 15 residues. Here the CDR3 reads CASRRDRGSNEKLFF. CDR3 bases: TGTGCCAGCCGCCGAGACAGGGGATCTAATGAAAAACTGTTTTTT.

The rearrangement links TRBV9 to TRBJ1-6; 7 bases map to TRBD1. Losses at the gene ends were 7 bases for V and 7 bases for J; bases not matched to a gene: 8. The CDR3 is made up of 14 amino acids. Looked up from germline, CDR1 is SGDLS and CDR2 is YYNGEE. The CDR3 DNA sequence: TGTGCCAGCGACTCAGACAGGGAGAATTCACCCCTCCACTTT. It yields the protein CASDSDRENSPLHF.

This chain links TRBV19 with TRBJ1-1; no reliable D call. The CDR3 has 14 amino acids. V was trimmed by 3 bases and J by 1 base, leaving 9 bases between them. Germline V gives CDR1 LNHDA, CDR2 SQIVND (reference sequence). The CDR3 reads CASSISSGNTEAFF. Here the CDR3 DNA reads TGTGCCAGTAGTATTTCGAGCGGGAACACTGAAGCTTTCTTT. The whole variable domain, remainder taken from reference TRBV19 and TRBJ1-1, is DGGITQSPKYLFRKEGQNVTLSCEQNLNHDAMYWYRQDPGQGLRLIYYSQIVNDFQKGDIAEGYSVSREKKESFPLTVTSAQKNPTAFYLCASSISSGNTEAFFGQGTRLTVV.

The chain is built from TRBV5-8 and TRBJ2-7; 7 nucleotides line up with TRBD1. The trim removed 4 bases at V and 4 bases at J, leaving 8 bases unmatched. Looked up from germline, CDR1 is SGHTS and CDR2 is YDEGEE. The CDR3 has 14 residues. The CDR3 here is CASSGPRDSYEQYF. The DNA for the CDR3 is TGTGCCAGCAGCGGCCCCCGGGACAGTTACGAGCAGTACTTC.

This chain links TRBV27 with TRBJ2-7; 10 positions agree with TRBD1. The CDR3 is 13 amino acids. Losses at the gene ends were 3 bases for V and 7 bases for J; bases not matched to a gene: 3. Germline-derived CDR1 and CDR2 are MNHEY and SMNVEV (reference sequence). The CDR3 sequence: CASSFRTGGEQYF. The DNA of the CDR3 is TGTGCCAGCAGTTTCCGGACAGGGGGGGAGCAGTACTTC.

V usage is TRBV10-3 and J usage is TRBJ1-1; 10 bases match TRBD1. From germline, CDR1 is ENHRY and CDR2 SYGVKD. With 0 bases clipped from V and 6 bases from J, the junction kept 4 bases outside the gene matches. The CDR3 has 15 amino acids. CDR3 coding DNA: TGTGCCATCAGTGAGTCGAGGGGGACAGGGGCTGAAGCTTTCTTT. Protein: CAISESRGTGAEAFF.

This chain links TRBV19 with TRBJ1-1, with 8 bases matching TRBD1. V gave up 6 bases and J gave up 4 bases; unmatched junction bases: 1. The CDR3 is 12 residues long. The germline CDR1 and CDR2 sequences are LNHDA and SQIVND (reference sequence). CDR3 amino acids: CASRTGVTEAFF. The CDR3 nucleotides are TGTGCCAGTAGGACAGGGGTCACTGAAGCTTTCTTT.

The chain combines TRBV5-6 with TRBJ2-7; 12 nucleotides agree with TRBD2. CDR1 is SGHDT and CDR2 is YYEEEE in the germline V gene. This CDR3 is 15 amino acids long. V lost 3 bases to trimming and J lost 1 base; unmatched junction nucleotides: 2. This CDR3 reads CASSSGTSGSYEQYF. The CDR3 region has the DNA TGTGCCAGCAGCTCCGGGACTAGCGGGTCCTACGAGCAGTACTTC.

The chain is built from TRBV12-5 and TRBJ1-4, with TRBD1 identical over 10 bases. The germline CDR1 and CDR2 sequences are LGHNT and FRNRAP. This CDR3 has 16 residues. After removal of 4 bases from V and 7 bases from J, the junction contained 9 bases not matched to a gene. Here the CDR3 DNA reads TGTGCTAGTGGTTCCTCAACGACAGGGGGCCTTGAAAAACTGTTTTTT. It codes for CASGSSTTGGLEKLFF.

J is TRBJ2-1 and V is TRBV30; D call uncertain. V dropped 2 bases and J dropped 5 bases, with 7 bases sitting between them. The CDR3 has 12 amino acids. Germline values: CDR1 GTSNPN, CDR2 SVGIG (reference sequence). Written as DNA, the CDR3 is TGTGCCTGGAGTTTTTTTAACAATGAGCAGTTCTTC. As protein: CAWSFFNNEQFF.